This TCR beta chain emerged from a study of cytotoxic CD8 clonotypes in ibrutinib-treated CLL. Study-level information: Across samples, productive templates numbered 200,000 to 300,000 and productive rearrangements reached approximately 94,000 on average.

Sequencing was performed with immunoSEQ multiplex PCR; in TCRdb, only in-frame clones are kept and a portion is missing. The data contain fewer than 35,000 clones, approximately 85% of them seen just once; the ten biggest clones take up approximately 8.2%. Study results and caveats: Collection times varied between progressing and sustained-remission patients.

To note about this clone: Its antigen is undetermined.

Germline lookup yields CDR1 LNHNV and CDR2 YYDKDF (reference sequence). The CDR3 has 12 residues. The V end lost 0 bases, the J end lost 10 bases, and 6 bases lay between the germline ends. This chain uses TRBV15 with TRBJ2-2; D is ambiguous. The specimen was PBMCs, collected after 24 months of ibrutinib treatment. This TCR came from a human donor with chronic lymphocytic leukemia. CDR3 residues: CATSRDLEELFF. In DNA form, the CDR3 reads TGTGCCACCAGCAGAGATCTTGAGGAGCTGTTTTTT. Based on the CDR3 plus reference TRBV15 and TRBJ2-2, the full variable domain is DAMVIQNPRYQVTQFGKPVTLSCSQTLNHNVMYWYQQKSSQAPKLLFHYYDKDFNNEADTPDNFQSRRPNTSFCFLDIRSPGLGDTAMYLCATSRDLEELFFGEGSRLTVL.